This T cell receptor (beta chain) appears in the sequencing data of a study of T cells in Graves' hyperthyroidism and ophthalmopathy. Germline CDR1 and CDR2: SQVTM and ANQGSEA. The CDR3 is 18 amino acids. V gave up 3 bases and J gave up 1 base, with 25 bases separating them. RNA transcripts served as the template for amplifying TCR beta CDR3 regions. With the HTBI primer set, the TCR CDR3 went through a first round of RT-PCR. TCRdb re-called the multiplex PCR reads through MiXCR, storing one row per CDR3 protein. The sample gives fewer than 400,000 distinct CDR3 sequences, approximately 14% of which show up once; roughly 26% is in the top ten. Ten or more counts support this clonotype.

The source is a woman in her late teens or twenties with Graves' hyperthyroidism that later progressed to Graves' ophthalmopathy. The material sequenced was blood. This rearrangement joins TRBV29-1 to TRBJ2-7; D is unclear. CDR3 loop: CSVDPDMVTALWSYEQYF. The CDR3 DNA reads as TGCAGCGTTGACCCTGATATGGTCACAGCTCTTTGGTCCTACGAGCAGTACTTC.